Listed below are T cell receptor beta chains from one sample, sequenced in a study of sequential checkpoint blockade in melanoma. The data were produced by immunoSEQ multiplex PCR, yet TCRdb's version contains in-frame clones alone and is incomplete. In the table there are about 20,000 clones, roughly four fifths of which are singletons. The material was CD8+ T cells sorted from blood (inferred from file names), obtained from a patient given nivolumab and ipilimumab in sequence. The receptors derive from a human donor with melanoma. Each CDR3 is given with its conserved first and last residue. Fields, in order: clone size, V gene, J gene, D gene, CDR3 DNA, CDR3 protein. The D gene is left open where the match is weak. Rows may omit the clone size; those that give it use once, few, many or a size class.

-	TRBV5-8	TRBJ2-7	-	TGCGCCAGCAGCCCTGGACTGTTCGTCGAGCAGTACTTC	CASSPGLFVEQYF
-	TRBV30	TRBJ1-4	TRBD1	TGTGCCTGGAGGGACAGGGCGGATGAAAAACTGTTTTTT	CAWRDRADEKLFF
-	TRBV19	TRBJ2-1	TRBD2	TGTGCCAGTAGTTCCAATAGCGGGGGGGCCCTATACAATGAGCAGTTCTTC	CASSSNSGGALYNEQFF
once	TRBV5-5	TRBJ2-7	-	TGTGCCAGCAGCTTTACGGACTACTCCTACGAGCAGTACTTC	CASSFTDYSYEQYF
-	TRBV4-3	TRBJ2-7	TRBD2	TGCGCCAGCAGAATTGCTAGCGGGGGGAACGAGCAGTACTTC	CASRIASGGNEQYF
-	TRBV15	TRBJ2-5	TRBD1	TGTGCCACCAGCAGAGATGGGACAGGGAGACATCAAGAGACCCAGTACTTC	CATSRDGTGRHQETQYF
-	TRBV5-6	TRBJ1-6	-	TGTGCCAGCAGCTTGGCGGTACTCTCACCCCTCCACTTT	CASSLAVLSPLHF
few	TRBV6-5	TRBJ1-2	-	TGTGCCAGCACCTCTTGGCCGGGGAACTATGGCTACACCTTC	CASTSWPGNYGYTF
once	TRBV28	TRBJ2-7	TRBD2	TGTGCCAGCAGCCCAATAGCGGGGGTCGAGCAGTACTTC	CASSPIAGVEQYF
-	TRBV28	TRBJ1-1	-	TGTGCCAGCAGCCCCTCGGGGGGTTTCACTGAAGCTTTCTTT	CASSPSGGFTEAFF
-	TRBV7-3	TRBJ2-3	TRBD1	TGTGCCAGCAGCCGGACAGGGAGTATCACAGATACGCAGTATTTT	CASSRTGSITDTQYF
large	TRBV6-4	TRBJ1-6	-	TGTGCCAGCAGTGATTATACAGCCTATAATTCACCCCTCCACTTT	CASSDYTAYNSPLHF
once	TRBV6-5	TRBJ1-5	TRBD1	TGTGCCAGCAGTCCGACAGGGTACGGTCAGCCCCAGCATTTT	CASSPTGYGQPQHF
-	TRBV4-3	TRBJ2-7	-	TGCGCCAGCAGCCAAGACCGCGGGGTTCACGAGCAGTACTTC	CASSQDRGVHEQYF
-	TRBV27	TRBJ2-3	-	TGTGCCAGCAGTAGACCCACAGGTACGCAGTATTTT	CASSRPTGTQYF
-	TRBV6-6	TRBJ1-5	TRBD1	TGTGCCAGCAGACTGCTAGGGGGCCTTGGCAATCAGCCCCAGCATTTT	CASRLLGGLGNQPQHF
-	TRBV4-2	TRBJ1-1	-	TGTGCCAGCAGCCAAGTTCCGGGACTTGTTACGAACACTGAAGCTTTCTTT	CASSQVPGLVTNTEAFF
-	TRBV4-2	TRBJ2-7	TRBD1	TGTGCCAGCAGCCAAGAATCGACAGGGGGCCTCTACGAGCAGTACTTC	CASSQESTGGLYEQYF
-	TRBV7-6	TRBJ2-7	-	TGTGCCAGCAGCATGAGCGGCAGCTCCTACGAGCAGTACTTC	CASSMSGSSYEQYF
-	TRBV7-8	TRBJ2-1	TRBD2	TGTGCCAGCAGCAAGACTAGCGGGGGGTTCAATGAGCAGTTCTTC	CASSKTSGGFNEQFF
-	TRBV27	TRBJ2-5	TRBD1	TGTGCCAGCAGTTTCGGGACAGGGATGCCGTCAAGAGAGACCCAGTACTTC	CASSFGTGMPSRETQYF
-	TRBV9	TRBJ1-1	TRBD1	TGTGCCAGCAGCGCACTGACAGGGGGCACTGAAGCTTTCTTT	CASSALTGGTEAFF